This TCR beta chain emerged from a study of T cell changes during pregnancy in multiple sclerosis. Germline loops: CDR1 SQVTM, CDR2 ANQGSEA. The ends were cut back, 8 bases at V and 0 bases at J, with 16 bases in the middle. CDR3 length: 14 amino acids. Sequenced by immunoSEQ multiplex PCR; TCRdb stores in-frame clones only, minus some. The repertoire has 100,000 or so clones, 94% of them found once; the top ten carry approximately 1%. The rearrangement uses TRBV29-1 and TRBJ1-2; weak D call: TRBD1 (6 bases). Sequenced here: peripheral blood, sampled before pregnancy. The receptor was derived from a female donor with multiple sclerosis, enrolled in a pregnancy study. Here the CDR3 DNA reads TGCAGCACAGCTACAGGGCCTTCTAACTATGGCTACACCTTC. Encoded protein: CSTATGPSNYGYTF.